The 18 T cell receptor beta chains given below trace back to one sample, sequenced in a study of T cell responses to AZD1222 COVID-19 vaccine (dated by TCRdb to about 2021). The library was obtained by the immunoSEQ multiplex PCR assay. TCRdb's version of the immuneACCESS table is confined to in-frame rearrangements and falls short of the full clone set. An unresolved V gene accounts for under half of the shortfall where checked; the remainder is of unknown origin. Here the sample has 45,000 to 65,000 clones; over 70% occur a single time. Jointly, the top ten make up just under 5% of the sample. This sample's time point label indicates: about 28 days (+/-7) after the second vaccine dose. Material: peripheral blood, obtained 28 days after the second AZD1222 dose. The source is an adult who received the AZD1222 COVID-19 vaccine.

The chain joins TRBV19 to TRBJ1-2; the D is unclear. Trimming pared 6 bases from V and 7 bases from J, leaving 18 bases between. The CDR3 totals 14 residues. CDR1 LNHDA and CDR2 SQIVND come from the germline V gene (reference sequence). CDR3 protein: CASSSGRPLRGYTF. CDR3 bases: TGTGCCAGTAGCTCGGGCAGACCTTTGCGTGGCTACACCTTC. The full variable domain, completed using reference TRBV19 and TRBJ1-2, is DGGITQSPKYLFRKEGQNVTLSCEQNLNHDAMYWYRQDPGQGLRLIYYSQIVNDFQKGDIAEGYSVSREKKESFPLTVTSAQKNPTAFYLCASSSGRPLRGYTFGSGTRLTVV.

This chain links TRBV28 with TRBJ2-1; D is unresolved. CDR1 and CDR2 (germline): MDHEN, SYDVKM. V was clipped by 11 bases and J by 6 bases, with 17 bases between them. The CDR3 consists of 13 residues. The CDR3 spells CAYRSTLSNEQFF. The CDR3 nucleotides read TGTGCCTACCGAAGTACCCTATCCAATGAGCAGTTCTTC.

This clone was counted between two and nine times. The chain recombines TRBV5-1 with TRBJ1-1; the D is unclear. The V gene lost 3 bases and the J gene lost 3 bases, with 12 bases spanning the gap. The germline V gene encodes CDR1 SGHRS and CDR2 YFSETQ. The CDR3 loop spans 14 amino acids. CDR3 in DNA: TGCGCCAGCAGCTCGACGGGTTCCTACACTGAAGCTTTCTTT. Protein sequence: CASSSTGSYTEAFF.

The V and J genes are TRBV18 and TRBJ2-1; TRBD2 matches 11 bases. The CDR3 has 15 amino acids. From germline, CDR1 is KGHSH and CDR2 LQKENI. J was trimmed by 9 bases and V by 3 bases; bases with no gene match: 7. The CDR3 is CASSPPGLAVFEQFF. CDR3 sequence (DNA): TGTGCCAGCTCACCGCCGGGACTAGCGGTGTTTGAGCAGTTCTTC. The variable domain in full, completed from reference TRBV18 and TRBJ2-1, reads NAGVMQNPRHLVRRRGQEARLRCSPMKGHSHVYWYRQLPEEGLKFMVYLQKENIIDESGMPKERFSAEFPKEGPSILRIQQVVRGDSAAYFCASSPPGLAVFEQFFGPGTRLTVL.

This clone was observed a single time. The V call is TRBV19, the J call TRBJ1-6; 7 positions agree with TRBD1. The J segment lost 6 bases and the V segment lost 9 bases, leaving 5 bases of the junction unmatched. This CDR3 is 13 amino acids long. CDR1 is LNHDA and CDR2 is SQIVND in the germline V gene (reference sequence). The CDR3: CASQTGFNSPLHF. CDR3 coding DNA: TGTGCCAGCCAGACAGGGTTTAATTCACCCCTCCACTTT.

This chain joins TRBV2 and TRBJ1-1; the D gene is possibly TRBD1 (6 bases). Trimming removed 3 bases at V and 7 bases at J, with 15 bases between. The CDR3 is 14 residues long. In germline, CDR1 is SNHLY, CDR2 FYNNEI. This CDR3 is CASSDLGTRDEAFF. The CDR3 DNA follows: TGTGCCAGCAGTGATCTAGGGACACGCGATGAAGCTTTCTTT. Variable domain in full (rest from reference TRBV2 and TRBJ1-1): EPEVTQTPSHQVTQMGQEVILRCVPISNHLYFYWYRQILGQKVEFLVSFYNNEISEKSEIFDDQFSVERPDGSNFTLKIRSTKLEDSAMYFCASSDLGTRDEAFFGQGTRLTVV.

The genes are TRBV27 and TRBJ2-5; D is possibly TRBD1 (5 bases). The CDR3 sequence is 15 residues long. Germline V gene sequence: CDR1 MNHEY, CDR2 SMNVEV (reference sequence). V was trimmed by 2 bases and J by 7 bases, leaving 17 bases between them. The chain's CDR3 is CASSLLGQFGGTQYF. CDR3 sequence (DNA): TGTGCCAGCAGTTTACTAGGACAATTCGGCGGGACCCAGTACTTC.

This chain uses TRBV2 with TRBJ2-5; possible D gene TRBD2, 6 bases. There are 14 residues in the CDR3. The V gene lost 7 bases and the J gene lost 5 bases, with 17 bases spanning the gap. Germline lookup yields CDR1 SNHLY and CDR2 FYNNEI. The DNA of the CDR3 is TGTGCCAGCACCTCGGCGGGGTCATGGGAGACCCAGTACTTC. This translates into CASTSAGSWETQYF.

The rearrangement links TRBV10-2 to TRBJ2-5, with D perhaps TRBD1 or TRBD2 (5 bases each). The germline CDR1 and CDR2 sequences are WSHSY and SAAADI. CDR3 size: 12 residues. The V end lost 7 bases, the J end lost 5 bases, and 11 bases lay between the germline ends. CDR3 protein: CASTWDRETQYF. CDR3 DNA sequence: TGCGCCAGCACATGGGACCGGGAGACCCAGTACTTC.

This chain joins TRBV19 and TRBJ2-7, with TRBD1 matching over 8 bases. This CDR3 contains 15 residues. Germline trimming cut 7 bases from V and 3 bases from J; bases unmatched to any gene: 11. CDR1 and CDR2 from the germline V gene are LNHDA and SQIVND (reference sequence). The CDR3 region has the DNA TGTGCCAGTACCGAGGGGCTGGGACAGGACTACGAGCAGTACGTC. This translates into CASTEGLGQDYEQYV.

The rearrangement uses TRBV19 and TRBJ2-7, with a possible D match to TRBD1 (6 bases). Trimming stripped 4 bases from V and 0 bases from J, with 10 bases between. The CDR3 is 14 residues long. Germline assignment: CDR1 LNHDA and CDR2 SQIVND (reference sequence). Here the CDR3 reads CASSKTGASYEQYF. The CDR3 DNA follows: TGTGCCAGTAGTAAGACAGGAGCCTCCTACGAGCAGTACTTC.

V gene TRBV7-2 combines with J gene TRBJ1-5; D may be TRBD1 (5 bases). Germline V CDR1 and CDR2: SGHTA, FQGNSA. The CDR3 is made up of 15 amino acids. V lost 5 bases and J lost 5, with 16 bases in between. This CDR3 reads CASSLDGTRHQPQHF. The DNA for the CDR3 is TGTGCCAGCAGCCTAGACGGGACCCGTCATCAGCCCCAGCATTTT. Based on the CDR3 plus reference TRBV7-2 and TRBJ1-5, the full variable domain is GAGVSQSPSNKVTEKGKDVELRCDPISGHTALYWYRQSLGQGLEFLIYFQGNSAPDKSGLPSDRFSAERTGGSVSTLTIQRTQQEDSAVYLCASSLDGTRHQPQHFGDGTRLSIL.

DNA for the CDR3: TGTGCCAGCAGCTCCGGACTGCTAGCCAAAAACATTCAGTACTTC. Amino acids: CASSSGLLAKNIQYF. The V and J genes are TRBV6-6 and TRBJ2-4, with D perhaps matching TRBD2 (5 bases). The CDR3 spans 15 residues. The V end was cut by 6 bases, the J end by 0 bases, with 12 bases between. CDR1 MNHNY and CDR2 SVGAGI come from the germline V gene (reference sequence).

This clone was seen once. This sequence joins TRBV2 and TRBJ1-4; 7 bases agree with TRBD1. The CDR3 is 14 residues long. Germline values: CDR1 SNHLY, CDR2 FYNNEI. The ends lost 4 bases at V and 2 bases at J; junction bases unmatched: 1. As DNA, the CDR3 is TGTGCCAGCAGTGCCAGGGGGACTAATGAAAAACTGTTTTTT. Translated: CASSARGTNEKLFF.

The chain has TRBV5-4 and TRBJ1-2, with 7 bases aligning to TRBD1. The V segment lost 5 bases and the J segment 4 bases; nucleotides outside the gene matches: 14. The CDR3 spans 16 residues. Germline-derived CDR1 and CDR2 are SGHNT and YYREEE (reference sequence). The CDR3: CASRKGASGGSYGYTF. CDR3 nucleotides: TGTGCCAGCAGAAAAGGGGCGTCAGGGGGAAGCTATGGCTACACCTTC.

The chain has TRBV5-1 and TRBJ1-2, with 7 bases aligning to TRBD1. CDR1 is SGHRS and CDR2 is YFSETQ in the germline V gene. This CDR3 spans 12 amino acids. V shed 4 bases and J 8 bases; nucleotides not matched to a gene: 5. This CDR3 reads CASSPGQLGYTF. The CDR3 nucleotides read TGCGCCAGCAGCCCGGGACAGCTGGGCTACACCTTC.

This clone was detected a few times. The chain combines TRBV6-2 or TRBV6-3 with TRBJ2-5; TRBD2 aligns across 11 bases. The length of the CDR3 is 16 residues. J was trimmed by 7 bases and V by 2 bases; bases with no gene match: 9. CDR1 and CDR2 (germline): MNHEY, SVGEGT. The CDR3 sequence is CASSYGGLAGGATQYF. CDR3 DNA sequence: TGTGCCAGCAGTTACGGAGGCCTAGCGGGGGGTGCGACCCAGTACTTC.

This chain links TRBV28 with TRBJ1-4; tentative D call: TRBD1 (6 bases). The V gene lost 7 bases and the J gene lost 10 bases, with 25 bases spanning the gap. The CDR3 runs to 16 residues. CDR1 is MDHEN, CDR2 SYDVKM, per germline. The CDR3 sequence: CASTSEAGTGGGKLFF. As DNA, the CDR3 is TGTGCCAGCACTAGTGAGGCAGGCACCGGAGGGGGAAAACTGTTTTTT.